These 30 T cell receptor beta chains originate from one sample sequenced in a study of early T cells in non-severe SARS-CoV-2 infection. MiXCR, run by TCRdb on the 5' RACE reads, gives a single entry per CDR3 protein. The repertoire has about 89,000 distinct CDR3 sequences, over 12% of them found once; the top ten carry around 0.58%. The sequencing input was whole blood. These receptors were taken from an adult who was a healthcare worker with PCR-confirmed SARS-CoV-2 infection or an uninfected control (not recorded which).

This clonotype was seen at least ten times. The chain has TRBV11-2 and TRBJ1-3; possibly TRBD1 for D (5 bases). Germline V lookup: CDR1 SGHAT, CDR2 FQNNGV. V lost 5 bases and J 5 bases, leaving 22 bases between the germline ends. The CDR3 extends over 17 amino acids. The CDR3 here is CASSARPIRELRNTIYF. DNA of the CDR3: TGTGCCAGCAGCGCCCGGCCTATCAGGGAACTCCGAAACACCATATATTTT.

This clonotype came up a few times. The J gene is TRBJ1-3, the V gene TRBV5-1; TRBD1 is a possible D gene (6 bases). The CDR3 is 15 amino acids. Trimming took off 4 bases at V and 2 bases at J, with 13 bases between the two ends. From germline, CDR1 is SGHRS and CDR2 YFSETQ. The CDR3 coding sequence is TGCGCCAGCAGCCCCTCAGGGGCGCCTGGAAACACCATATATTTT. Protein: CASSPSGAPGNTIYF.

This clonotype was counted between two and nine times. The chain combines TRBV7-8 with TRBJ1-1, with no clear D. V lost 4 bases, J lost 4 bases, and 19 bases lay in between. The CDR3 is 16 amino acids. From germline, CDR1 is SGHVS and CDR2 FQNEAQ. Written as DNA, the CDR3 is TGTGCCAGCAGCTCCCCCGTGGGAGGGATGGGCACTGAAGCTTTCTTT. Amino acids: CASSSPVGGMGTEAFF.

This clonotype turned up a few times. The chain is built from TRBV29-1 and TRBJ2-2; possibly TRBD2 for D (6 bases). V dropped 1 base and J dropped 2 bases, with 11 bases sitting between them. The CDR3 contains 15 residues. Germline values: CDR1 SQVTM, CDR2 ANQGSEA. In DNA, the CDR3 is TGCAGCGTTGAAGCAGCGGGTGTCAACACCGGGGAGCTGTTTTTT. This gives the protein CSVEAAGVNTGELFF.

The chain couples TRBV29-1 to TRBJ2-7; 10 bases are shared with TRBD1. CDR3 size: 14 residues. The trim removed 1 base at V and 5 bases at J, leaving 5 bases unmatched. Germline values: CDR1 SQVTM, CDR2 ANQGSEA. DNA of the CDR3: TGCAGCGTTGAAGTTCGACAGGGGGCCGACGAGCAGTACGTC. It encodes CSVEVRQGADEQYV.

The chain uses TRBV2 and TRBJ2-5; unclear D gene. The ends were cut back, 8 bases at V and 0 bases at J, with 7 bases in the middle. This CDR3 has 12 amino acids. Germline V gives CDR1 SNHLY, CDR2 FYNNEI. CDR3 sequence (DNA): TGTGCCAGCGTCCGGGACCAAGAGACCCAGTACTTC. Translation gives CASVRDQETQYF.

Comment on this clonotype: A read error may explain this, as a much larger clone is one base away. This chain links TRBV19 with TRBJ2-6, with D possibly matching TRBD1 (5 bases). Trimming left V 4 bases short and J 4 bases short, with 17 bases between. The CDR3 has 17 amino acids. The germline gives CDR1 LNHDA, CDR2 SQIVND (reference sequence). In nucleotides, the CDR3 is TGTGCCAGTAGTACCACAAGACAGTTAACGGGGGCCAACGTCCTGACTTTC. It specifies CASSTTRQLTGANVLTF.

This clonotype was seen only a few times. The chain links TRBV9 to TRBJ2-3, with TRBD2 identical over 7 bases. Germline trimming cut 0 bases from V and 2 bases from J; bases unmatched to any gene: 3. Germline CDR1 SGDLS, CDR2 YYNGEE. CDR3 length: 15 amino acids. The CDR3 here is CASSVGLAPTDTQYF. The CDR3 nucleotides are TGTGCCAGCAGCGTAGGACTAGCCCCCACAGATACGCAGTATTTT.

This clonotype was recorded at least ten times. The rearrangement links TRBV20-1 to TRBJ2-5; weak D call: TRBD2 (5 bases). CDR1 and CDR2 from the germline V gene are DFQATT and SNEGSKA (reference sequence). V lost 6 bases and J lost 0, with 11 bases in between. The CDR3 extends over 13 amino acids. CDR3 DNA sequence: TGCAGTGCGCTAGCAGGAAACCAAGAGACCCAGTACTTC. Translating gives CSALAGNQETQYF.

This clonotype was observed at least ten times. The CDR3: CSVGRRMNTEAFF. The CDR3 DNA reads TGCAGCGTTGGAAGGAGGATGAACACTGAAGCTTTCTTT. The chain uses TRBV29-1 and TRBJ1-1; D is unclear. The CDR3 has 13 residues. Trimming removed 4 bases from V and 0 bases from J, with 9 bases in between. The germline gives CDR1 SQVTM, CDR2 ANQGSEA.

The table lists this clonotype with a few counts. The chain has TRBV11-2 and TRBJ1-1; the D is unclear. V lost 4 bases and J 5 bases, leaving 14 bases between the germline ends. This CDR3 spans 14 amino acids. Germline V lookup: CDR1 SGHAT, CDR2 FQNNGV. Written as DNA, the CDR3 is TGTGCCAGCAGCTCAATTAGACGGGCAACTGAAGCTTTCTTT. Translated: CASSSIRRATEAFF. Looking up the rest from reference TRBV11-2 and TRBJ1-1 gives the full variable domain: EAGVAQSPRYKIIEKRQSVAFWCNPISGHATLYWYQQILGQGPKLLIQFQNNGVVDDSQLPKDRFSAERLKGVDSTLKIQPAKLEDSAVYLCASSSIRRATEAFFGQGTRLTVV.

This clonotype came up many times. This CDR3 fails to terminate in the conserved phenylalanine or tryptophan, so it likely reflects a read error. No DNA is shown, since the ends of the CDR3 on it are uncertain; the CDR3 is the one TCRdb lists. The chain couples TRBV11-2 to TRBJ2-5; the table's D call, TRBD2, has no DNA check behind it. The CDR3 is made up of 12 amino acids, end residues included. Germline-derived CDR1 and CDR2 are SGHAT and FQNNGV. CDR3 loop: CASSLSRGLPNL.

This clonotype was detected a few times. V gene TRBV12-3 or TRBV12-4 combines with J gene TRBJ2-5; 11 bases fit TRBD2. V shed 5 bases and J 2 bases; nucleotides not matched to a gene: 4. The CDR3 is made up of 15 amino acids. The CDR3 loop is CASSTTSGGQETQYF. The CDR3 bases are TGTGCCAGCAGTACAACTAGCGGGGGTCAAGAGACCCAGTACTTC.

There are a few counts of this clonotype. The DNA of the CDR3 is TGTGCCAGCAGTTTCTCGACTAACTATGGCTACACCTTC. It translates to CASSFSTNYGYTF. This chain joins TRBV28 and TRBJ1-2; D remains unclear. The CDR3 has 13 amino acids. Germline V gene lookup returns CDR1 MDHEN and CDR2 SYDVKM. Trimming shortened V by 3 bases and J by 0 bases, and 5 bases separated the two germline ends.

This clonotype turned up a few times. The chain employs TRBV9 and TRBJ2-3; no clear D. Looked up from germline, CDR1 is SGDLS and CDR2 is YYNGEE. This CDR3 spans 13 amino acids. V was trimmed by 3 bases and J by 1 base, leaving 6 bases between them. CDR3 region: CASSGIRTDTQYF. CDR3 bases: TGTGCCAGCAGCGGTATCCGCACAGATACGCAGTATTTT.

The rearrangement joins TRBV11-2 to TRBJ2-2, with unresolved D. The length of the CDR3 is 14 residues. Trimming cost V 1 base and J 6 bases, with 9 bases left between them. In germline, CDR1 is SGHAT, CDR2 FQNNGV. The CDR3 sequence: CASSLGVRSGELFF. CDR3 nucleotide sequence: TGTGCCAGCAGCTTAGGGGTCCGCTCCGGGGAGCTGTTTTTT. The full variable domain, rest sourced from reference TRBV11-2 and TRBJ2-2, is EAGVAQSPRYKIIEKRQSVAFWCNPISGHATLYWYQQILGQGPKLLIQFQNNGVVDDSQLPKDRFSAERLKGVDSTLKIQPAKLEDSAVYLCASSLGVRSGELFFGEGSRLTVL.

In this sample, this clonotype turned up many times. The chain couples TRBV3-1 to TRBJ1-3; 9 bases match TRBD1. Trimming at V came to 5 bases and at J to 4 bases, leaving 3 bases not matched to a gene. Germline V gene lookup returns CDR1 LGHDT and CDR2 YNNKEL (reference sequence). This CDR3 comprises 14 residues. The chain's CDR3 is CASSRGQGGNTIYF. CDR3 in DNA: TGTGCCAGCAGCAGGGGACAGGGCGGAAACACCATATATTTT. The whole variable domain, filled in from reference TRBV3-1 and TRBJ1-3, reads DTAVSQTPKYLVTQMGNDKSIKCEQNLGHDTMYWYKQDSKKFLKIMFSYNNKELIINETVPNRFSPKSPDKAHLNLHINSLELGDSAVYFCASSRGQGGNTIYFGEGSWLTVV.

A note on this clonotype: The junction does not match germline at one end; this may be a read error. The gene calls are TRBV6-5 and TRBJ2-1, with D possibly being TRBD1 (5 bases). Germline V CDR1 and CDR2: MNHEY, SVGAGI. The length of the CDR3 is 20 residues. CDR3 DNA: TGTGCCAGCAGTAACTCCTTAACGACAGTTAGGGGCCCACTCTACAATGAGCAGTTCTTC. Amino acids: CASSNSLTTVRGPLYNEQFF.

The chain couples TRBV5-4 to TRBJ2-5; the D is unclear. This CDR3 has 15 residues. Trimming removed 4 bases at V and 2 bases at J, with 15 bases between. Germline V gene lookup returns CDR1 SGHNT and CDR2 YYREEE (reference sequence). CDR3: CASSGSPGTQETQYF. The CDR3 bases are TGTGCCAGCAGCGGATCGCCTGGCACACAAGAGACCCAGTACTTC.

This clonotype has only a few counts. The gene calls are TRBV5-1 and TRBJ2-2; D may be TRBD1 or TRBD2 (5 bases each). V was clipped by 4 bases and J by 6 bases, with 13 bases between them. Germline assignment: CDR1 SGHRS and CDR2 YFSETQ. This CDR3 comprises 14 residues. The CDR3 coding sequence is TGCGCCAGCAGCGGGACGGGGTACGCCGGGGAGCTGTTTTTT. Amino acid sequence: CASSGTGYAGELFF. Complete variable domain (other parts from reference TRBV5-1 and TRBJ2-2): KAGVTQTPRYLIKTRGQQVTLSCSPISGHRSVSWYQQTPGQGLQFLFEYFSETQRNKGNFPGRFSGRQFSNSRSEMNVSTLELGDSALYLCASSGTGYAGELFFGEGSRLTVL.

In this sample, this clonotype turned up a few times. The chain is built from TRBV2 and TRBJ2-7; TRBD1 matches 9 bases. Trimming took 6 bases from V and 3 from J; bases not matched to a gene: 3. Germline CDR1 SNHLY, CDR2 FYNNEI. CDR3 length equals 13 residues. CDR3 bases: TGTGCCAGCAGCACAGGGGGCAACTACGAGCAGTACGTC. This encodes CASSTGGNYEQYV.

The chain has TRBV5-6 and TRBJ1-2; tentative D call: TRBD1 (5 bases). This CDR3 region has 17 residues. V lost 0 bases, J lost 6 bases, and 21 bases lay in between. Germline V lookup: CDR1 SGHDT, CDR2 YYEEEE. CDR3 amino acids: CASSLADADTGVNGYTF. The CDR3 DNA reads as TGTGCCAGCAGCTTGGCCGACGCGGACACGGGAGTGAATGGCTACACCTTC.

In this sample, this clonotype turned up a few times. The chain links TRBV29-1 to TRBJ1-2, with 7 bases aligning to TRBD1. The CDR3 has 12 residues. V dropped 3 bases and J dropped 3; count of bases not matched to a gene: 1. Germline lookup yields CDR1 SQVTM and CDR2 ANQGSEA. CDR3 region: CSVDRGYYGYTF. CDR3 DNA: TGCAGCGTTGACAGGGGGTACTATGGCTACACCTTC.

There are many counts of this clonotype. The CDR3 bases are TGCAGTGCTAGTTATCGGGAAAATCAGCCCCAGCATTTT. This sequence encodes CSASYRENQPQHF. This chain joins TRBV20-1 and TRBJ1-5; D call uncertain. The CDR3 has 13 amino acids. V was cut by 3 bases and J by 4 bases, with 10 bases left in between. Looked up from germline, CDR1 is DFQATT and CDR2 is SNEGSKA (reference sequence).

This clonotype was counted at least ten times. The chain joins TRBV2 to TRBJ2-1; 8 positions match TRBD2. V trimming: 8 bases; J trimming: 5 bases; junction bases outside the gene matches: 5. CDR1 is SNHLY, CDR2 FYNNEI, per germline. The CDR3 length is 13 residues. CDR3 loop: CASSGGPDNEQFF. The CDR3 DNA is TGTGCCAGCTCGGGGGGGCCCGACAATGAGCAGTTCTTC.

The rearrangement joins TRBV5-8 to TRBJ1-3, with unresolved D. Trimming cost V 0 bases and J 2 bases, with 9 bases left between them. From germline, CDR1 is SGHTS and CDR2 YDEGEE. CDR3 length: 15 amino acids. CDR3 protein: CASSLEGSPGNTIYF. The CDR3 nucleotides are TGTGCCAGCAGCTTGGAAGGGAGCCCTGGAAACACCATATATTTT.

J is TRBJ2-5 and V is TRBV28; D gene uncertain. Trimming cost V 7 bases and J 13 bases, with 19 bases left between them. Germline V gives CDR1 MDHEN, CDR2 SYDVKM. The CDR3 length is 12 residues. The CDR3 spells CASTTRPGYWYF. DNA of the CDR3: TGTGCCAGCACTACCAGGCCGGGCTACTGGTACTTC.

This clonotype has more than one count but fewer than ten. The CDR3 protein is CSASMASTDTQYF. The CDR3 DNA reads TGCAGTGCTAGTATGGCAAGCACAGATACGCAGTATTTT. The rearrangement links TRBV20-1 to TRBJ2-3; D not resolved. Germline loops: CDR1 DFQATT, CDR2 SNEGSKA (reference sequence). V shed 3 bases and J shed 0 bases, with 7 bases lying between them. This CDR3 is built from 13 residues.

The chain carries TRBV7-2 and TRBJ1-5; D perhaps matches TRBD1 (6 bases). The CDR3 spans 16 residues. Germline assignment: CDR1 SGHTA and CDR2 FQGNSA. V shed 2 bases and J shed 1 base, with 12 bases lying between them. Written as DNA, the CDR3 is TGTGCCAGCAGCTTATTGGGGGGCTTGAGCAATCAGCCCCAGCATTTT. Amino acid sequence: CASSLLGGLSNQPQHF.

Only a few counts were recorded for this clonotype. This rearrangement joins TRBV5-8 to TRBJ2-1; maybe TRBD1 (6 bases). There are 14 residues in the CDR3. Germline loops: CDR1 SGHTS, CDR2 YDEGEE. V lost 7 bases and J lost 4, with 15 bases in between. CDR3: CASLGVQGYNEQFF. The CDR3 nucleotides are TGTGCCAGCCTAGGAGTACAGGGATACAATGAGCAGTTCTTC. Combining the CDR3 with reference TRBV5-8 and TRBJ2-1 gives the whole variable domain EAGVTQSPTHLIKTRGQQATLRCSPISGHTSVYWYQQALGLGLQFLLWYDEGEERNRGNFPPRFSGRQFPNYSSELNVNALELEDSALYLCASLGVQGYNEQFFGPGTRLTVL.